These 20 T cell receptor beta chains came from one sample sequenced in a study of CD8+ T cells in alopecia areata. It was cDNA, reverse transcribed from extracted RNA, that served as the sequencing template. Profiled with immunoSEQ multiplex PCR; TCRdb holds only in-frame clones, not every one. The table has hundreds of thousands of clones, 50% to 60% seen once. The source material was CD4+ T cells sorted from blood, sampled at week 0. Receptor source: a human donor with alopecia areata.

J is TRBJ1-5 and V is TRBV5-1, with 9 bases aligning to TRBD1. There are 14 residues in the CDR3. V trimming: 3 bases; J trimming: 7 bases; junction bases outside the gene matches: 5. The germline gives CDR1 SGHRS, CDR2 YFSETQ. The CDR3 spells CASSWGQGEQPQHF. The CDR3, as DNA: TGCGCCAGCAGCTGGGGACAGGGCGAGCAGCCCCAGCATTTT. Drawing the rest from reference TRBV5-1 and TRBJ1-5, the complete variable domain is KAGVTQTPRYLIKTRGQQVTLSCSPISGHRSVSWYQQTPGQGLQFLFEYFSETQRNKGNFPGRFSGRQFSNSRSEMNVSTLELGDSALYLCASSWGQGEQPQHFGDGTRLSIL.

V and J are TRBV9 and TRBJ1-1; TRBD1 matches 7 bases. The CDR3 is 14 residues long. V dropped 3 bases and J dropped 6; count of bases not matched to a gene: 8. Germline CDR1 is SGDLS and CDR2 is YYNGEE. Here the CDR3 DNA reads TGTGCCAGCAGCGCCCATGGGACAGCGGCTGAAGCTTTCTTT. Translation: CASSAHGTAAEAFF.

The gene calls are TRBV6-5 and TRBJ2-7, with D possibly being TRBD2 (6 bases). The CDR3 runs to 13 residues. V was trimmed by 7 bases and J by 6 bases, leaving 16 bases between them. Germline CDR1 is MNHEY and CDR2 is SVGAGI. The DNA of the CDR3 is TGTGCCAGCATCGGGAGCCCAACCTCCGAGCAGTACTTC. Translation: CASIGSPTSEQYF.

This clone was detected only a few times. The chain uses TRBV30 and TRBJ1-2, with unresolved D. Germline CDR1 reads GTSNPN; CDR2 reads SVGIG (reference sequence). V was shortened by 3 bases and J by 4 bases, with 12 bases between the two germline ends. This CDR3 has 13 residues. CDR3 in DNA: TGTGCCTGGAGAGTAGCAGGTAGCTATGGCTACACCTTC. As protein: CAWRVAGSYGYTF.

This clone was recorded many times. J is TRBJ2-2 and V is TRBV30; D call uncertain. CDR1 and CDR2 (germline): GTSNPN, SVGIG (reference sequence). The CDR3 sequence is 13 residues long. The CDR3 nucleotides read TGTGCTTCTATCGGGCGGTACACCGGGGAGCTGTTTTTT. It specifies CASIGRYTGELFF.

CDR3 sequence: CASSSPKGSKEQFF. The CDR3 region has the DNA TGTGCCAGCAGTTCGCCCAAGGGCTCTAAGGAGCAGTTCTTC. The V call is TRBV11-2, the J call TRBJ2-1; D remains ambiguous. Germline lookup yields CDR1 SGHAT and CDR2 FQNNGV. CDR3 length equals 14 residues. Trimming removed 6 bases from V and 10 bases from J, with 19 bases in between.

This chain joins TRBV6-6 and TRBJ2-7, with D perhaps matching TRBD1 or TRBD2 (5 bases each). V was trimmed by 5 bases and J by 6 bases, leaving 14 bases between them. CDR3 size: 13 residues. Germline V gene lookup returns CDR1 MNHNY and CDR2 SVGAGI (reference sequence). CDR3 residues: CASSAGLGGEQYF. CDR3 DNA sequence: TGTGCCAGCAGTGCCGGACTTGGGGGCGAGCAGTACTTC.

The chain combines TRBV30 with TRBJ1-2; D may be TRBD1 (5 bases). CDR1 GTSNPN and CDR2 SVGIG come from the germline V gene (reference sequence). This CDR3 is built from 13 residues. V lost 2 bases to trimming and J lost 5 bases, with 12 bases between them. The CDR3 coding sequence is TGTGCCTGGAGTAGGGGTGGTGATTATGGCTACACCTTC. Translating gives CAWSRGGDYGYTF.

The chain carries TRBV29-1 and TRBJ2-7; D uncertain. Germline V CDR1 and CDR2: SQVTM, ANQGSEA. The V and J ends lost 4 bases and 4 bases respectively, with 8 bases between them. This CDR3 is built from 11 residues. The chain's CDR3 is CSVVVTYEQYF. In DNA form, the CDR3 reads TGCAGCGTTGTGGTTACTTACGAGCAGTACTTC.

The V and J genes are TRBV19 and TRBJ1-2; 7 bases fit TRBD1. Germline V lookup: CDR1 LNHDA, CDR2 SQIVND (reference sequence). The CDR3 contains 15 residues. The junction had 5 bases not matched to a gene; V was cut back by 3 bases and J by 1 base. In nucleotides, the CDR3 is TGTGCCAGTAGTATGGGACAGTTGTATAACTATGGCTACACCTTC. Translating gives CASSMGQLYNYGYTF.

This chain uses TRBV5-4 with TRBJ2-7; 7 nucleotides line up with TRBD2. CDR3 length: 16 residues. CDR1 and CDR2 from the germline V gene are SGHNT and YYREEE (reference sequence). The V and J ends lost 3 bases and 4 bases, in that order; junction bases with no gene match: 13. CDR3 nucleotides: TGTGCCAGCAGCTGGCCTCTTGGGGAGGGGAGTTACGAGCAGTACTTC. It encodes CASSWPLGEGSYEQYF.

This clone has just one count. The CDR3 is CASSQDSTGNLAYNEQFF. The CDR3, as DNA: TGCGCCAGCAGCCAAGATAGTACGGGAAACTTAGCCTACAATGAGCAGTTCTTC. The rearrangement uses TRBV4-1 and TRBJ2-1; the D gene is possibly TRBD2 (5 bases). Trimming removed 0 bases at V and 2 bases at J, with 17 bases between. This CDR3 comprises 18 residues. Looked up from germline, CDR1 is MGHRA and CDR2 is YSYEKL.

The chain links TRBV6-1 to TRBJ2-5; TRBD2 agrees at 9 bases. The CDR3 extends over 15 amino acids. The trim removed 6 bases at V and 7 bases at J, leaving 12 bases unmatched. The germline V gene has CDR1 MNHNS and CDR2 SASEGT. The CDR3 nucleotides read TGTGCCAGCAGCGTTAGCGGGAGCCACATTGGGACCCAGTACTTC. It encodes CASSVSGSHIGTQYF.

The chain combines TRBV5-6 with TRBJ1-1; 7 bases match TRBD1. The CDR3 runs to 11 residues. CDR1 is SGHDT, CDR2 YYEEEE, per germline. Trimming took 2 bases from V and 11 from J; bases not matched to a gene: 3. In nucleotides, the CDR3 is TGTGCCAGCAGCTTCGGGACAGAGGCTTTCTTT. This codes for CASSFGTEAFF.

The chain couples TRBV11-2 to TRBJ1-2; TRBD1 is a possible D gene (5 bases). This CDR3 comprises 14 residues. V was pared by 1 base and J by 4 bases, with 10 bases between. Germline values: CDR1 SGHAT, CDR2 FQNNGV. CDR3 sequence: CASSLVQGGYGYTF. The CDR3 nucleotides read TGTGCCAGCAGCTTAGTGCAGGGAGGCTATGGCTACACCTTC.

This clone was detected a few times. The V and J genes are TRBV9 and TRBJ2-3; weak D call: TRBD2 (6 bases). V dropped 3 bases and J dropped 1 base, with 15 bases sitting between them. Germline values: CDR1 SGDLS, CDR2 YYNGEE. The CDR3 extends over 16 amino acids. The CDR3 region is CASSASVGTRTDTQYF. The CDR3 nucleotides are TGTGCCAGCAGCGCCAGTGTCGGGACTCGCACAGATACGCAGTATTTT. The whole variable domain, filled in from reference TRBV9 and TRBJ2-3, reads DSGVTQTPKHLITATGQRVTLRCSPRSGDLSVYWYQQSLDQGLQFLIQYYNGEERAKGNILERFSAQQFPDLHSELNLSSLELGDSALYFCASSASVGTRTDTQYFGPGTRLTVL.

This clone has more than one count but fewer than ten. Other nucleotide sequences in the sample specify the same CDR3. The V call is TRBV5-1, the J call TRBJ1-2; no definite D call. CDR1 is SGHRS and CDR2 is YFSETQ in the germline V gene. Trimming took 0 bases from V and 4 from J, leaving 7 bases between them. The CDR3 has 13 amino acids. This CDR3 is CASSLDPLYGYTF. CDR3 DNA: TGCGCCAGCAGCTTGGATCCTCTCTATGGCTACACCTTC.

The CDR3 nucleotides read TGTGCCAGCAGCCCGGGCAGGGTCAATGGCTACACCTTC. Translating gives CASSPGRVNGYTF. The rearrangement links TRBV7-9 to TRBJ1-2; tentatively, D is TRBD1 (5 bases). This CDR3 has 13 residues. Trimming left V 5 bases short and J 6 bases short, with 13 bases between. Germline values: CDR1 SEHNR, CDR2 FQNEAQ (reference sequence). Variable domain in full (rest from reference TRBV7-9 and TRBJ1-2): DTGVSQNPRHKITKRGQNVTFRCDPISEHNRLYWYRQTLGQGPEFLTYFQNEAQLEKSRLLSDRFSAERPKGSFSTLEIQRTEQGDSAMYLCASSPGRVNGYTFGSGTRLTVV.

V gene TRBV6-1 combines with J gene TRBJ2-1, with D perhaps matching TRBD1 (5 bases). V dropped 8 bases and J dropped 5 bases, with 19 bases sitting between them. Germline V lookup: CDR1 MNHNS, CDR2 SASEGT. There are 15 residues in the CDR3. The CDR3 DNA reads as TGTGCCAGCCGGCAGGGAACACCTAGGGACAATGAGCAGTTCTTC. It codes for CASRQGTPRDNEQFF.

The rearrangement uses TRBV29-1 and TRBJ1-2, with 12 positions matching TRBD1. Germline-derived CDR1 and CDR2 are SQVTM and ANQGSEA. This CDR3 has 14 amino acids. V shed 6 bases, J shed 6 bases, and the junction held 8 bases outside the gene matches. For the CDR3, the DNA is TGCAGCGTACGCCGGGACAGGGGGCGGAATGGCTACACCTTC. Translated: CSVRRDRGRNGYTF.